This section outlines one T cell receptor beta chain sequence together with its context. Germline loops: CDR1 MNHEY, CDR2 SMNVEV (reference sequence). This CDR3 contains 15 residues. The trim removed 4 bases at V and 8 bases at J, leaving 13 bases unmatched. Per-sample PBMC isolation yielded at least 6.5 million cells. Total RNA extracted from each sample amounted to at least 6 micrograms. This sample stems from a study of blood T cells in healthy people across ages. Combining a sample-barcoded 5' primer with a J-beta primer mix, a second PCR ran for roughly 6 to 12 cycles. TCRdb reanalysed the 5' RACE reads using MiXCR and keeps one entry per CDR3 protein. The sample holds about 1.4 million distinct CDR3 sequences, around 59% seen once.

This clonotype was sampled from a man aged 18 to 29 in good health. V and J are TRBV27 and TRBJ1-2; 7 bases agree with TRBD1. Sequences were obtained from blood. The CDR3 bases are TGTGCCAGCAGTTATACAGCCGGGACAGTGCGCGGCTACACCTTC. Encoded protein: CASSYTAGTVRGYTF.